This T cell receptor (beta chain) was recorded in a study of read filtering for tumor transcriptome and immune sequencing. About the research overall: Among patients, 17 to 20 were male and some 15 female, aged about 45 to 80 (mean approximately 60). Revised staging placed roughly 8 patients in R-ISS I, over 15 in II, more than five in III. Study-level points and caveats: About 81.9% of IR-seq clonotypes had one read, totaling about 3.3% of reads; RNA-seq: approximately 75% and 45%.

Germline CDR1 SEHNR, CDR2 FQNEAQ (reference sequence). The CDR3 is made up of 17 amino acids. The V end lost 5 bases, the J end lost 0 bases, and 14 bases lay between the germline ends. This library used around 400 ng RNA and molecular barcoded adaptors spanning alpha/delta and beta/gamma chains. TCRdb re-derived calls from the reads in MiXCR, one entry per CDR3 protein. The table has roughly 61,000 distinct CDR3 sequences, 9% to 15% seen once. This clonotype was seen at least ten times. Its antigen is not identified. This clonotype originated in a donor at least 40 years old with multiple myeloma. The sequencing sample was made of a population of CD138-negative cells sorted from bone marrow. The chain is built from TRBV7-9 and TRBJ2-6; D perhaps matches TRBD1 (6 bases). This CDR3 is CASSPTGIYSGANVLTF. The CDR3 nucleotides read TGTGCCAGCAGCCCCACAGGGATTTACTCTGGGGCCAACGTCCTGACTTTC.